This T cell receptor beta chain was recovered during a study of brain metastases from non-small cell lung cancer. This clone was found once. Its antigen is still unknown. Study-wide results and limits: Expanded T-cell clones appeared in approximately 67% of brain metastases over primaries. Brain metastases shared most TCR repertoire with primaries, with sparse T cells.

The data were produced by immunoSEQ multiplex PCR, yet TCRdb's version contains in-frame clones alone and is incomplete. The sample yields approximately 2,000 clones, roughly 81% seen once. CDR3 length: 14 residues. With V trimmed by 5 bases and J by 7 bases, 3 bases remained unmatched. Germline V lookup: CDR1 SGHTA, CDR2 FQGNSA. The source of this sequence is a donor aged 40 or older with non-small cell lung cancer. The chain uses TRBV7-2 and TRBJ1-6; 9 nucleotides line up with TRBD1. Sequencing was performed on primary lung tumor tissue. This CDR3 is CASSTTGGNSPLHF. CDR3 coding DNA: TGTGCCAGCAGCACCACAGGGGGCAATTCACCCCTCCACTTT. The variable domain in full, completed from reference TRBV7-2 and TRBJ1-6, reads GAGVSQSPSNKVTEKGKDVELRCDPISGHTALYWYRQSLGQGLEFLIYFQGNSAPDKSGLPSDRFSAERTGGSVSTLTIQRTQQEDSAVYLCASSTTGGNSPLHFGNGTRLTVT.